The sequence of this T cell receptor (beta chain) was determined in a study of blood T cell repertoires in COVID-19. Study information: PBMCs, B-cell-depleted T cells, or T cells were the source of the cDNA or gDNA that made up the material.

This clone turned up a few times. The protocol was immunoSEQ multiplex PCR, while the TCRdb copy is restricted to in-frame clones and leaves out a portion. Altogether approximately 90,000 clones are present, over 75% being singletons, with the ten largest covering 4.5% to 6%. Germline values: CDR1 LNHDA, CDR2 SQIVND (reference sequence). The CDR3 is 13 amino acids. V was shortened by 7 bases and J by 8 bases, with 15 bases between the two germline ends. The chain recombines TRBV19 with TRBJ1-5; TRBD1 might be the D (5 bases). This TCR derives from a woman older than 75 with acute or convalescent COVID-19. Specimen: peripheral blood. DNA of the CDR3: TGTGCCAGTAAGAGGGGAGGCTCCGAGCCCCAGCATTTT. The encoded protein is CASKRGGSEPQHF.